Listed below are T cell receptor beta chains from one sample, sequenced in a study of shared clonotypes between healthy human individuals. The data were produced by immunoSEQ multiplex PCR, yet TCRdb's version contains in-frame clones alone and is incomplete. The table records 2.3 million or so clones, 90% to 95% of them present only once. The specimen was naive CD4+ T cells from PBMCs. The receptors here all came from a man between 18 and 29 years old in good health. Some clones in this sample may be carry-over from other donors' samples. The CDR3 runs from the conserved cysteine through the conserved F or W. Fields, in order: CDR3 length, V gene, CDR3 protein.

15 TRBV7-2 CASSSTDRVSYEQYF
16 TRBV7-3 CASSFGPGAGTGELFF
14 TRBV28 CASSSGTETYEQYF
15 TRBV5-1 CASSFGLAVTDTQYF
12 TRBV7-2 CASSLGRWEQYF
16 TRBV5-1 CASNRGQSRANTEAFF
15 TRBV10-3 CAISESRTAKNIQYF
16 TRBV5-1 CASSLASSGGYNEQFF
16 TRBV10-1 CASSESLSDGQETQYF
16 TRBV4-3 CASSQNRGGSYNEQFF
14 TRBV28 CASRQRRWNEKLFF
13 TRBV7-2 CASNNRAEEKLFF
16 TRBV5-6 CASSPGLAASTDTQYF
14 TRBV6-5 CASISRRPNTEAFF
14 TRBV27 CASSLAGTGNTIYF
13 TRBV27 CASSPSATYEQYF
14 TRBV5-1 CASRDRQDTGELFF
16 TRBV5-1 CASSPSGRRAYNEQFF
18 TRBV19 CASSMRVVAGGPFYEQYF
14 TRBV4-3 CASSQEKAYNEQFF
14 TRBV2 CASRLDPGGYEQYF
15 TRBV2 CASSGRQGYNYGYTF
13 TRBV25-1 CATTGAQSGEQYF
14 TRBV18 CASSPRQGGTEAFF
16 TRBV7-3 CASSLRITGSYNEQFF
16 TRBV19 CASKEGPGGGGTEAFF
15 TRBV6-5 CASSYDGTGTYGYTF
16 TRBV7-3 CASSLVRAPEYNEQFF
13 TRBV27 CASSPYAKNIQYF
15 TRBV5-1 CASSSFPSQGSEQYF
16 TRBV7-8 CASRDGRGANTGELFF
14 TRBV11-2 CASSPGTGHYEQYF
13 TRBV27 CASSSHQGTTQYF
15 TRBV7-6 CASSPGGDRAHGYTF
13 TRBV4-1 CASSGTGGFGYTF
15 TRBV7-2 CASSSRGGAGHEQFF
15 TRBV7-9 CASSFRGGVPTEAFF
17 TRBV7-3 CASSLKAGQGNTGELFF
15 TRBV6-6 CASRGGDSGANVLTF
11 TRBV2 CATRRRETQYF
9 TRBV20-1 CSVDRKSYF
14 TRBV9 CASSRDGASYEQYF
12 TRBV2 CASSGSNQPQHF
15 TRBV6-1 CASSEEGWYYNEQFF
14 TRBV14 CASSRQVGWNEQFF
16 TRBV9 CASSDSGRLPYNEQFF
16 TRBV2 CASSTQGLLNTGELFF
13 TRBV5-8 CASRRTGANVLTF
15 TRBV27 CASSSTAGGGYEQYF
16 TRBV11-1 CASSRDLAGGANEQFF